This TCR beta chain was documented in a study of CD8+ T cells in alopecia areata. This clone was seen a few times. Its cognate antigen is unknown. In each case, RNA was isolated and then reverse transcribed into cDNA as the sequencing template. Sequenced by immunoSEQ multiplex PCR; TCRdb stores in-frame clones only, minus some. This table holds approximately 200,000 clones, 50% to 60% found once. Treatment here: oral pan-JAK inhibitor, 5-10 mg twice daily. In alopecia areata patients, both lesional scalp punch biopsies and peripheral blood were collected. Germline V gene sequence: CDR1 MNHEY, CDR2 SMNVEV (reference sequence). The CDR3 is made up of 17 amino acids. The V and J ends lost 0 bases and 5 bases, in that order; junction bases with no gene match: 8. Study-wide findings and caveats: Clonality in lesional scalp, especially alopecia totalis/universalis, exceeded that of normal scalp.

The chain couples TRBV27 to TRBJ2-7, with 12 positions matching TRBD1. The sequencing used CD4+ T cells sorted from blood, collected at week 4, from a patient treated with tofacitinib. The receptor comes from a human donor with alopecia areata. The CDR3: CASSLSIGDRGLDEQYF. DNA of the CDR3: TGTGCCAGCAGTTTATCGATCGGGGACAGGGGGCTGGACGAGCAGTACTTC.